Here is one T cell receptor (beta chain) with its context. Which antigen it targets is not known. Base-call qualities are not available, and no considerably larger clone is one nucleotide away. The sample belongs to a study of siplizumab effects on memory and regulatory T cells (dated by TCRdb to 2018 to 2020). About the study as a whole: The study examined how the anti-CD2 antibody siplizumab affects alloreactive T-cell subsets in allogeneic mixed lymphocyte reactions built from human PBMCs. Findings and caveats that apply to the study as a whole: Because sequences at frequencies below about 10^-5 were poorly captured, only a minor fraction of alloreactive clones could be mapped back to unstimulated subsets. Roughly 75-95% of proliferating CD4+ or CD8+ clones could not be assigned a naive or memory phenotype. Whether proliferating Tregs from siplizumab cultures were suppressive was not functionally confirmed. The cumulative frequency of alloreactive sequences traceable to unstimulated CD4+ memory T cells was significantly reduced by siplizumab. Greater diversity appeared to be present in unstimulated naive T cells than in memory T cells, and a substantial contribution to the alloresponse seemed to be made by naive cells. In reactions with siplizumab, an average of around 70% of mappable alloreactive CD4+ clones were Treg-derived, compared with 25% to 30% in control reactions.

In a few donor pairs, further sequencing was done on unstimulated CD8+ naive, CD4+ memory, CD8+ TEMRA, CD4+ naive and CD8+ effector memory subsets. Sorted unstimulated T cells, along with proliferating T cells recovered from mixed lymphocyte reactions, underwent TCRbeta CDR3 sequencing. Fresh whole blood from ten HLA-typed healthy donors was used as the source from which PBMCs were isolated. Libraries were constructed by the immunoSEQ multiplex PCR assay. The deep sequencing platform assayed approximately 10^5 TCR templates per sample. Genomic DNA extracted from sorted T cells was the material used for TCRbeta CDR3 sequencing. Per the source publication's procedure: The R programming language was used for clonal analysis of TCRbeta CDR3 data. Comparing unstimulated samples against CFSE-low samples taken after the reaction was how alloreactive CD4+ and CD8+ clones were defined. By matching sequences to the repertoires of sorted unstimulated Treg and non-Treg cells, each alloreactive CD4+ clone was assigned a regulatory or non-regulatory origin. In TCRdb, the immuneACCESS table is reduced to in-frame sequences with V and J assigned. These tables do not hold every clone; where another copy was compared, an unresolved V gene accounts for under half, and the others remain unexplained. V and J calls and clone size are given by that table; D and trimming were obtained from the DNA. The sample table contains roughly 64,000 clones; only one count was recorded for just over 95% of them. Around 0.086% of the sample is in the top ten clones.

The origin of this receptor is a human donor in good health. What was sequenced was naive CD8+ T cells sorted from blood. What the cell subset or site label conveys for this sample: unstimulated naive T cells.

The CDR3 region reads CASSLSGGSTDTQYF. The DNA sequence is as follows: TGTGCCAGCAGCCTTAGCGGGGGAAGCACAGATACGCAGTATTTT. The rearrangement combines TRBV27 with TRBJ2-3, and 9 bases in between align with TRBD2. The germline V gene (reference sequence) gives CDR1 as MNHEY and CDR2 as SMNVEV. Here V drops 6 bases and J drops 0 bases, and the junction holds 4 bases not matched to any gene. The CDR3 holds 15 amino acids from the cysteine to the phenylalanine. The DNA shown is the 45-base CDR3, in frame from base 1.